Sequencing of this T cell receptor (beta chain) was carried out in a study of T cells in Graves' hyperthyroidism and ophthalmopathy. RNA transcripts provided the source from which TCR beta CDR3 regions were amplified. The HTBI primer set served for first-round RT-PCR of the TCR CDR3. TCRdb re-analysed the multiplex PCR reads in MiXCR, keeping a single row per CDR3 protein. In the table there are approximately 100,000 distinct CDR3 sequences, approximately 42% of which are singletons. Subjects aged 18 to 65 presented with newly diagnosed hyperthyroidism of less than 2 months' duration. A remark on this clonotype: The antigen is unknown.

Study-wide results and limits: The majority of expanded thyroid clonotypes above 0.001 also appeared in blood. It was a median approximately six months before onset that the model predicted ophthalmopathy. From stable hyperthyroidism, ophthalmopathy was separated by a 13 V-J model.

The source material was peripheral blood or thyroid tissue (not recorded which). The sequence was collected from a woman aged 30 to 39 with Graves' hyperthyroidism.

The CDR3 reads CASRPGAGAGYGYTF. DNA for the CDR3: TGTGCCAGCAGGCCCGGGGCAGGGGCGGGCTATGGCTACACCTTC. The chain uses TRBV12-3 or TRBV12-4 and TRBJ1-2, with a tentative D call TRBD1 (6 bases). CDR3 length: 15 amino acids. The V gene lost 6 bases and the J gene lost 4 bases, with 18 bases spanning the gap.